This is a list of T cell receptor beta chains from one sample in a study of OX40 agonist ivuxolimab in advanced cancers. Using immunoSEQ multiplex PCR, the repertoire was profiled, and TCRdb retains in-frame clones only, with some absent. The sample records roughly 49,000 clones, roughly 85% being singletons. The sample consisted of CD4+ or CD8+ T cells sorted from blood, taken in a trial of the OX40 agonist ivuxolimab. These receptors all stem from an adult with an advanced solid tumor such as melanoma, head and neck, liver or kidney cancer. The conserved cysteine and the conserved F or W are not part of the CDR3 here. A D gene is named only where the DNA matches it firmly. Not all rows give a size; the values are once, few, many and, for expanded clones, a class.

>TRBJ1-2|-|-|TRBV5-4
ASSQEGVRDGYGYT
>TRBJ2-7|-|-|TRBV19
ASSIVGQPYEQY
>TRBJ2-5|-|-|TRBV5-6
ASSFSRQETQY
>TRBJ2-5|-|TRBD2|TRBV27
ASSPRLLAGQETQY
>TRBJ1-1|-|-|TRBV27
ASSLQHPNTEAF
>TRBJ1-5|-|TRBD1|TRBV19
ASSIMVGGGQPQH
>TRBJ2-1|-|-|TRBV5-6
ASSSDYNEQF
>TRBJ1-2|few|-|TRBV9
ASRPGDLRGYT
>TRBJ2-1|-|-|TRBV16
ASSPGRNNEQF
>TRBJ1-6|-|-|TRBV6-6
ASSLGSSYNSPLH
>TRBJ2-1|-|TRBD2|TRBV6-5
ASTKELAGGNEQF
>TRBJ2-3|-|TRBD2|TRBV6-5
ASSLGLAGDTQY
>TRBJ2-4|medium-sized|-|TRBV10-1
ASSEGVLAKNIQY
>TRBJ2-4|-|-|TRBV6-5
ASSSPTSTY
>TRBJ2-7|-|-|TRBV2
ASRLGWGAHEQY
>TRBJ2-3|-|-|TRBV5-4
ASRVDFASTDTQY